A selection of T cell receptor beta chains follows, all from one sample in a study of human T cells and chemical hapten exposure. Via MiXCR, TCRdb re-called the RACE reads, giving one row per CDR3 protein. The sample records over 70,000 distinct CDR3 sequences, 8.5% to 9% being singletons. The sample consisted of whole blood, taken in connection with sensitization to the hapten diphenylcyclopropenone (DPC). These TCRs come from a woman in her forties or fifties with alopecia areata. Some clones in this sample may be carry-over from other donors' samples. CDR3s include the opening cysteine and the closing phenylalanine or tryptophan. The D gene is left open where the match is weak. Clone sizes are given selectively: once, few, many, or a class where the clone is expanded.

J,V,D,size,CDR3
TRBJ2-1,TRBV20-1,TRBD2,few,CSARQLAGGEREQFF
TRBJ2-1,TRBV9,NA,NA,CASSVGAVSYNEQFF
TRBJ1-4,TRBV7-2,NA,NA,CASSLARGLTNEKLFF
TRBJ2-5,TRBV18,NA,NA,CASSPQGRATETQYF
TRBJ2-7,TRBV11-2,NA,NA,CASSPQSLTDEQYF
TRBJ2-1,TRBV29-1,NA,NA,CSVSAGNNEQFF
TRBJ1-5,TRBV3-1,NA,many,CASSQTPRQPQHF
TRBJ1-6,TRBV14,NA,NA,CASSLSSTGLSSPLHF
TRBJ1-1,TRBV4-2,NA,many,CASSHSATVNTEAFF
TRBJ1-2,TRBV6-2/TRBV6-3,TRBD1,NA,CASSYSRTGNGYTF
TRBJ2-7,TRBV5-4,NA,NA,CASSLEGAREQYF
TRBJ2-2,TRBV15,TRBD2,NA,CATKAGTSGGTGELFF
TRBJ1-5,TRBV6-2/TRBV6-3,TRBD1,many,CASRQGTNQPQHF
TRBJ1-2,TRBV6-2/TRBV6-3,NA,NA,CASSYSNPGANYGYTF
TRBJ1-5,TRBV5-6,TRBD1,many,CASSSGTGRGSNQPQHF
TRBJ2-1,TRBV5-5,TRBD2,few,CASSRSGTSVRVEFF
TRBJ2-5,TRBV2,NA,NA,CASSGPTSLTETQYF